The 11 T cell receptor beta chains in this list originate from one sample, sequenced in a study of cytomegalovirus exposure and HLA in healthy donors. The table came from immunoSEQ multiplex PCR; TCRdb's copy has only in-frame clones and leaves some out. This sample has around 300,000 clones; 88% occur once, and the top ten carry approximately 0.96%. Material for sequencing was PBMCs. These receptors originate from a man aged 25-45 years in good health and CMV-seronegative.

The chain uses TRBV7-2 and TRBJ2-3; D gene unclear. The germline V gene encodes CDR1 SGHTA and CDR2 FQGNSA. V was cut by 5 bases and J by 6 bases, with 12 bases left in between. The CDR3 covers 13 residues. DNA of the CDR3: TGTGCCAGCAGCCCCCGGAGATTGGATACGCAGTATTTT. It specifies CASSPRRLDTQYF.

The sample holds one count of this clone. This chain connects TRBV10-3 to TRBJ1-4; 7 bases line up with TRBD1. Germline values: CDR1 ENHRY, CDR2 SYGVKD. Germline trimming cut 2 bases from V and 8 bases from J; bases unmatched to any gene: 5. The CDR3 runs 14 residues. The CDR3 sequence is CAISETGDGEKLFF. The CDR3, as DNA: TGTGCCATCAGTGAGACAGGGGATGGGGAAAAACTGTTTTTT.

J is TRBJ2-3 and V is TRBV19; 10 bases fit TRBD2. CDR3 length: 17 amino acids. Germline lookup yields CDR1 LNHDA and CDR2 SQIVND (reference sequence). The V gene end was trimmed by 5 bases and the J gene end by 0 bases; junction bases not matched to a gene: 8. CDR3 nucleotides: TGTGCCAGTAGTGCCCGTCCTAGCGGGGGAAGCACAGATACGCAGTATTTT. Protein sequence: CASSARPSGGSTDTQYF.

The chain carries TRBV27 and TRBJ1-1; 7 nucleotides agree with TRBD1. With V trimmed by 3 bases and J by 1 base, 14 bases remained unmatched. From germline, CDR1 is MNHEY and CDR2 SMNVEV (reference sequence). The CDR3 is 18 residues long. In nucleotides, the CDR3 is TGTGCCAGCAGTTTGGATGGACAGGTGGAGTGGGGGAACACTGAAGCTTTCTTT. Its protein product is CASSLDGQVEWGNTEAFF.

The rearrangement links TRBV12-5 to TRBJ2-7; 10 bases are a match to TRBD2. The CDR3 runs 15 residues. The ends lost 0 bases at V and 1 base at J; junction bases unmatched: 0. The V gene's germline CDR1 is LGHNT and CDR2 FRNRAP. CDR3 region: CASGLVLAGSYEQYF. DNA for the CDR3: TGTGCTAGTGGTTTGGTACTAGCGGGATCCTACGAGCAGTACTTC.

J is TRBJ2-5 and V is TRBV2, with TRBD2 identical over 7 bases. The germline gives CDR1 SNHLY, CDR2 FYNNEI. V gave up 3 bases and J gave up 2 bases; unmatched junction bases: 9. The CDR3 length is 16 residues. The CDR3 DNA reads TGTGCCAGCAGTGACCCCGGGGACTACAGACAAGAGACCCAGTACTTC. It is translated as CASSDPGDYRQETQYF.

V is TRBV7-9 and J is TRBJ2-7; D is unclear. This CDR3 has 13 amino acids. The germline V gene encodes CDR1 SEHNR and CDR2 FQNEAQ (reference sequence). V was pared by 5 bases and J by 1 base, with 9 bases between. Here the CDR3 reads CASSPGNSYEQYF. CDR3 in DNA: TGTGCCAGCAGCCCCGGTAATTCCTACGAGCAGTACTTC.

This chain joins TRBV4-3 and TRBJ1-2; D is possibly TRBD1 (6 bases). The CDR3 extends over 15 amino acids. The ends were cut back, 1 base at V and 3 bases at J, with 12 bases in the middle. Looked up from germline, CDR1 is LGHNA and CDR2 is YSLEER. Written as DNA, the CDR3 is TGCGCCAGCAGCCAAGTCAGGGGCCTAGACTATGGCTACACCTTC. The encoded protein is CASSQVRGLDYGYTF.

This chain links TRBV19 with TRBJ2-7; D may be TRBD1 (6 bases). V lost 1 base and J lost 2, with 18 bases in between. The CDR3 extends over 17 amino acids. Germline CDR1 LNHDA, CDR2 SQIVND (reference sequence). The CDR3 region has the DNA TGTGCCAGTAGTATAGCGGGTTCGGTTGGACAGCCCTACGAGCAGTACTTC. This encodes CASSIAGSVGQPYEQYF. The variable domain in full, completed from reference TRBV19 and TRBJ2-7, reads DGGITQSPKYLFRKEGQNVTLSCEQNLNHDAMYWYRQDPGQGLRLIYYSQIVNDFQKGDIAEGYSVSREKKESFPLTVTSAQKNPTAFYLCASSIAGSVGQPYEQYFGPGTRLTVT.

This clone was seen a single time. V and J are TRBV7-8 and TRBJ2-7; D is possibly TRBD1 (6 bases). The CDR3 length is 14 residues. V shed 0 bases and J shed 3 bases, with 9 bases lying between them. CDR1 is SGHVS, CDR2 FQNEAQ, per germline. CDR3 DNA sequence: TGTGCCAGCAGCTTAGCAGGGGACAACTACGAGCAGTACTTC. Protein product: CASSLAGDNYEQYF.

The V gene is TRBV4-3, the J gene TRBJ2-5; tentative D call: TRBD2 (6 bases). The germline gives CDR1 LGHNA, CDR2 YSLEER. The V end lost 3 bases, the J end lost 4 bases, and 12 bases lay between the germline ends. The CDR3 contains 14 residues. The CDR3 here is CASSQDYLGETQYF. The CDR3 DNA follows: TGCGCCAGCAGCCAGGACTACTTAGGAGAGACCCAGTACTTC.